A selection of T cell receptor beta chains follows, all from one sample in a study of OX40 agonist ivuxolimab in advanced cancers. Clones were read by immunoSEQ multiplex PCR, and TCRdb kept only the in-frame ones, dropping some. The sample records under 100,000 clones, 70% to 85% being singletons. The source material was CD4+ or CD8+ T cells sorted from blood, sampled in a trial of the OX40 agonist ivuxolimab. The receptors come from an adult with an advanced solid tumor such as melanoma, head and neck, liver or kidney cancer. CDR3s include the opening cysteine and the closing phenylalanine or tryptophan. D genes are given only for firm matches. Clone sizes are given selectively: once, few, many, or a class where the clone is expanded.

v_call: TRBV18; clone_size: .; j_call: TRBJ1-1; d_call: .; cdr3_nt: TGTGCCAGCTCACCAGGGCTGATGAACACTGAAGCTTTCTTT; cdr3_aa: CASSPGLMNTEAFF
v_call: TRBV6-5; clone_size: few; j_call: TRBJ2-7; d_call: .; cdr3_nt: TGTGCCAGCACCCGGACAGCTTACTCCTACGAGCAGTACTTC; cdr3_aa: CASTRTAYSYEQYF
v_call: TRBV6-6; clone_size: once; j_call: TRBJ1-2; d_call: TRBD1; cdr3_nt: TGTGCCAGCAGTTCCACAGGGGACGGCTACACCTTC; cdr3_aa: CASSSTGDGYTF
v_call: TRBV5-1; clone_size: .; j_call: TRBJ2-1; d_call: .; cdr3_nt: TGCGCCAGCAGCCCTAGGGGGGGACTCTCCTACAATGAGCAGTTCTTC; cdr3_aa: CASSPRGGLSYNEQFF
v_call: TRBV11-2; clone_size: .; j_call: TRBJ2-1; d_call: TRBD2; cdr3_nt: TGTGCCAGCAGCCCCCCCGGACTAGCGGGAGGCAATGAGCAGTTCTTC; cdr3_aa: CASSPPGLAGGNEQFF
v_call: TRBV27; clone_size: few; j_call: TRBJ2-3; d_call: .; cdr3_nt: TGTGCCAGCAGTCCCTTTCGTCCGACCCGGGACTCTTACACAGATACGCAGTATTTT; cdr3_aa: CASSPFRPTRDSYTDTQYF
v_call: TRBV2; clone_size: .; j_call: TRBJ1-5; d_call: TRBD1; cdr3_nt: TGTGCCAGCAGCCGGGACAGGGTCGCGTCAGGGCCCCAGCATTTT; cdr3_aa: CASSRDRVASGPQHF
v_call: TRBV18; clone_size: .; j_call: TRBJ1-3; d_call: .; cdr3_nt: TGTGCCAGCTCACCACCAGCAGGGGCTTTCTCTGGAAACACCATATATTTT; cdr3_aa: CASSPPAGAFSGNTIYF
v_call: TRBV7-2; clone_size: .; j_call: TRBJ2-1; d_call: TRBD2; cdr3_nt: TGTGCCAGCAGCGTTACAGGACTAGCGGGGGGGTACAATGAGCAGTTCTTC; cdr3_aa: CASSVTGLAGGYNEQFF
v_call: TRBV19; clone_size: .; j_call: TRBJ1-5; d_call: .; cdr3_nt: TGTGCCAGTAGTATAACCCTGTCAGGGGAGCCCCAGCATTTT; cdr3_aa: CASSITLSGEPQHF
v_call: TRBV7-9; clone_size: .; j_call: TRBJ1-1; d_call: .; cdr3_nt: TGTGCCAGCAGCTCCTCGGGTGGGGGTGAAGCTTTCTTT; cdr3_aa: CASSSSGGGEAFF
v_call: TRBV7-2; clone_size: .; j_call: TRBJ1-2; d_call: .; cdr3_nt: TGTGCCAGCAGCTTAGCCTCGGCCAGGAAAGCTTTAGCTAACTATGGCTACACCTTC; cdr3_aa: CASSLASARKALANYGYTF
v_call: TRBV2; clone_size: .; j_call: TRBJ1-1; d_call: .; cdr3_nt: TGTGCCAGCAGTCCCGTAAGGCGGAGCGTCACTGAAGCTTTCTTT; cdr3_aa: CASSPVRRSVTEAFF
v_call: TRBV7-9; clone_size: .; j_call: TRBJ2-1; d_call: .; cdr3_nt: TGTGCCAGCAGCTTAGGCCTTATAGGACAGACTAACAATGAGCAGTTCTTC; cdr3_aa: CASSLGLIGQTNNEQFF
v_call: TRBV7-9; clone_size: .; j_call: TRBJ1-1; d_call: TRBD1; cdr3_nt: TGTGCCAGCAGCCTACATAACAGGGGTGTCACTGAAGCTTTCTTT; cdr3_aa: CASSLHNRGVTEAFF
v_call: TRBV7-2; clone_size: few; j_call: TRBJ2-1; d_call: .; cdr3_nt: TGTGCCAGCAGCCCAGGACCCTCAAGGGACAATGAGCAGTTCTTC; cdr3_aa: CASSPGPSRDNEQFF
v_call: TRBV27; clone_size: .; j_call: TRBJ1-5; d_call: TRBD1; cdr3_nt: TGTGCCAGCAGTTTAGGGACAGGGTACAATCAGCCCCAGCATTTT; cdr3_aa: CASSLGTGYNQPQHF
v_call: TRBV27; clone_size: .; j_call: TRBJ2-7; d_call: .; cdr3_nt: TGTGCCAGCAGGAGCGGCCCTAACGAGCAGTACTTC; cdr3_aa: CASRSGPNEQYF
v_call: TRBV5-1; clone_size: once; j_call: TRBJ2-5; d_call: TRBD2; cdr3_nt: TGCGCCAGCAGCTTGGTTGGGACTAGCGGGATTTTGGAGACCCAGTACTTC; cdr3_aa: CASSLVGTSGILETQYF
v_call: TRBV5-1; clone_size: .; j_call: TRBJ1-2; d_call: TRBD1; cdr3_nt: TGCGCCAGCAGTAGGCCGGACAGGGGGTATGGCTACACCTTC; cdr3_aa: CASSRPDRGYGYTF
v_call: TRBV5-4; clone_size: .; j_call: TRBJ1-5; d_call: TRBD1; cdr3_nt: TGTGCCAGCAGCCGGGACAGGGGTGGGCAGCCCCAGCATTTT; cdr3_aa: CASSRDRGGQPQHF
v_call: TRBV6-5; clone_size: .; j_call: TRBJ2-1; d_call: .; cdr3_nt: TGTGCCAGCAGTTACTCGAAGGGTGGACCGGTTGAGCAGTTCTTC; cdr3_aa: CASSYSKGGPVEQFF
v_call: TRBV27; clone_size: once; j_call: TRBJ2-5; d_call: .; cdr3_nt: TGTGCCAGCAGTTCCCCTCGGGGAGCGGAGAACCAAGAGACCCAGTACTTC; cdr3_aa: CASSSPRGAENQETQYF
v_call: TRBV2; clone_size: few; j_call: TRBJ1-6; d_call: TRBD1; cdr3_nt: TGTGCCAGCAGGTCCGGGACAGGGCCTTCACCCCTCCACTTT; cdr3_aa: CASRSGTGPSPLHF
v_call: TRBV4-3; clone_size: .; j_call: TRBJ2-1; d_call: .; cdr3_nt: TGCGCCAGCAGCCTAGACCAGGGGAATGAGCAGTTCTTC; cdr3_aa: CASSLDQGNEQFF
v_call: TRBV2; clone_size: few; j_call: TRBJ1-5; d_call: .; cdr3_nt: TGTGCCAGCAGTCCCTGGACCAGCAATCAGCCCCAGCATTTT; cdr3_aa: CASSPWTSNQPQHF
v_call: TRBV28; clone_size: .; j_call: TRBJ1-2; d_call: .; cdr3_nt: TGTGCCAGCAGAACCGGGATCTATGGCTACACCTTC; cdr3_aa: CASRTGIYGYTF
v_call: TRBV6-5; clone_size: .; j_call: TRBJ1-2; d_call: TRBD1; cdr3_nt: TGTGCCAGCAGTTACTCGCAGACAGGGGGCGGCTATGGCTACACCTTC; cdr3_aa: CASSYSQTGGGYGYTF
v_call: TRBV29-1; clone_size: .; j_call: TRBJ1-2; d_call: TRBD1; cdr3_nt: TGCAGCGTCGCAGGGGGGTTTAACTATGGCTACACCTTC; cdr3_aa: CSVAGGFNYGYTF
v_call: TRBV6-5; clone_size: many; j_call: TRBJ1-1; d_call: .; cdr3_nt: TGTGCCAGCACCTCGACGGGTGAAGCTTTCTTT; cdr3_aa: CASTSTGEAFF
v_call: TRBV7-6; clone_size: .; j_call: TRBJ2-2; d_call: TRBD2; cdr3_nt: TGTGCCAGCACCATTAGGAGGGCTAGCGGGAGGAGGACCGGGGAGCTGTTTTTT; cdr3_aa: CASTIRRASGRRTGELFF
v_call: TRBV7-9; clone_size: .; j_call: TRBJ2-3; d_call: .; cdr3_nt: TGTGCCAGCAGCCCCTCTCCTAGCACAGATACGCAGTATTTT; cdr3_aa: CASSPSPSTDTQYF
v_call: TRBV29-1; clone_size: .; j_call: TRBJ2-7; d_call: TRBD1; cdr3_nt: TGCAGCGTTGAAGTAAGGGACAGGGCGGACGAGCAGTACTTC; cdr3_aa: CSVEVRDRADEQYF
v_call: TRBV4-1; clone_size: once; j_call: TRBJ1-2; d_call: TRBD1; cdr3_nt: TGCGCCAGCAGCCAAGGGGGACAGTCCCTGGGCCTCTATGGCTACACCTTC; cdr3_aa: CASSQGGQSLGLYGYTF
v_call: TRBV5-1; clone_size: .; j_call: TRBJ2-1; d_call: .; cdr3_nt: TGCGCCAGCAGCCCAGGGACCAGCAATGAGCAGTTCTTC; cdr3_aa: CASSPGTSNEQFF